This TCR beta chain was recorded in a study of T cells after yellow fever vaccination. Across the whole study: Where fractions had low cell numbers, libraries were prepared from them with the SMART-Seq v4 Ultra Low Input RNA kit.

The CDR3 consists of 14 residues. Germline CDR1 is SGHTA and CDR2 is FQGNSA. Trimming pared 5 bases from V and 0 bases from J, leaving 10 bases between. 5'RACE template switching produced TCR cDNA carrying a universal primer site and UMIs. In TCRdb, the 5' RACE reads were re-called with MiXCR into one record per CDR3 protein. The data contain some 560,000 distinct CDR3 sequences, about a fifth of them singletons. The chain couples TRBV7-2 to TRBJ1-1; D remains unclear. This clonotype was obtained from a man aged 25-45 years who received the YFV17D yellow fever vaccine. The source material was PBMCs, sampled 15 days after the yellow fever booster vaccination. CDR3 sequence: CASSEGAMNTEAFF. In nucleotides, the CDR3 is TGTGCCAGCAGCGAGGGAGCTATGAACACTGAAGCTTTCTTT.